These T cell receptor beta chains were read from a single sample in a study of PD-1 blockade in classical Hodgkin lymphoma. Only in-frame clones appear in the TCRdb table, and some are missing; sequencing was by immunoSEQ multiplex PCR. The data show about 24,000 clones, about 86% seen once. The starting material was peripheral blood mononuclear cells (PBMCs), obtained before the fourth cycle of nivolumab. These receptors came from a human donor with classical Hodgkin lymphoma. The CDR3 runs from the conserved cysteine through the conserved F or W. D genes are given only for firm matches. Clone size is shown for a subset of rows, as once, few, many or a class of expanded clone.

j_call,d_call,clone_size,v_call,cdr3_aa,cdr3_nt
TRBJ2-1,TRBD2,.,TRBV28,CASSDSGRGYNEQFF,TGTGCCAGCAGCGATAGCGGGAGGGGCTACAATGAGCAGTTCTTC
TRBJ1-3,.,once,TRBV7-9,CASSRTQGRTGNTIYF,TGTGCCAGCAGCCGCACTCAGGGTAGAACTGGAAACACCATATATTTT
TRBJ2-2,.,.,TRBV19,CASRLSVGELFF,TGTGCCAGTCGGCTATCCGTAGGGGAGCTGTTTTTT
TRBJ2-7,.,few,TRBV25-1,CASREGGESGEQYF,TGTGCCAGCAGGGAAGGGGGGGAATCTGGAGAGCAGTACTTC
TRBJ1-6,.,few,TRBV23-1,CASSQSLVESPLHF,TGCGCCAGCAGTCAATCGTTGGTGGAATCACCCCTCCACTTT
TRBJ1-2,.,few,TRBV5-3,CARTREGTQYYGYTF,TGTGCCAGAACCCGGGAAGGCACCCAGTACTATGGCTACACCTTC
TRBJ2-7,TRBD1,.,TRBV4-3,CASSPSRDRVPYEQYF,TGCGCCAGCAGCCCCTCTCGGGACAGGGTTCCCTACGAGCAGTACTTC
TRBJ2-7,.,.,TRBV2,CASTLWAYEQYF,TGTGCCAGCACCCTCTGGGCCTACGAGCAGTACTTC
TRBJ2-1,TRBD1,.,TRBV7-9,CASSHRQGGNEQFF,TGTGCCAGCAGCCACAGACAGGGTGGCAATGAGCAGTTCTTC
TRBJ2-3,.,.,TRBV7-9,CASSLRGVTDTQYF,TGTGCCAGCAGCTTAAGGGGTGTCACAGATACGCAGTATTTT
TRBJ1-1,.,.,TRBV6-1,CASSETRNTEAFF,TGTGCCAGCAGTGAAACTAGGAACACTGAAGCTTTCTTT
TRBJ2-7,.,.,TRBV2,CASSRWPYEQYF,TGTGCCAGCAGCAGGTGGCCCTACGAGCAGTACTTC
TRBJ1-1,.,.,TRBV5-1,CASSLELAYTEAFF,TGCGCCAGCAGCTTGGAGCTGGCGTACACTGAAGCTTTCTTT
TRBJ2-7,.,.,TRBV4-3,CASSRYGQGSYEQYF,TGCGCCAGCAGCCGATACGGCCAAGGATCCTACGAGCAGTACTTC
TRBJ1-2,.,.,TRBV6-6,CASLLSTGFSYGYTF,TGTGCCAGCCTTTTATCGACAGGATTCTCGTATGGCTACACCTTC
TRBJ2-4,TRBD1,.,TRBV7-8,CASSRGQGGVKNIQYF,TGTGCCAGCAGCAGGGGACAGGGGGGTGTCAAAAACATTCAGTACTTC
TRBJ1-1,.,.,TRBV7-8,CASSLRIHLMNTEAFF,TGTGCCAGCAGCCTTAGGATACACCTTATGAACACTGAAGCTTTCTTT
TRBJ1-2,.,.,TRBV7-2,CASSSTGAYGYTF,TGTGCCAGCAGCTCGACAGGCGCCTATGGCTACACCTTC
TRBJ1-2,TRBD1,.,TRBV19,CASSAFDGQGLTRGYTF,TGTGCCAGTAGTGCCTTCGACGGACAGGGCCTAACTAGAGGCTACACCTTC
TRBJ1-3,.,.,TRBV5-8,CASSPYDRSGNTIYF,TGTGCCAGCAGCCCTTATGACCGCTCTGGAAACACCATATATTTT
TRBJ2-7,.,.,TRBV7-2,CASSLKGGGAYEQYF,TGTGCCAGCAGCTTAAAAGGGGGGGGTGCCTACGAGCAGTACTTC
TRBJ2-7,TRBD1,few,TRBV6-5,CASTLTHRGHYEQYF,TGTGCCAGCACCCTTACGCACAGGGGGCACTACGAGCAGTACTTC
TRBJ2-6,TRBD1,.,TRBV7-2,CASSLESQGPGANVLTF,TGTGCCAGCAGCTTAGAGTCACAGGGGCCTGGGGCCAACGTCCTGACTTTC
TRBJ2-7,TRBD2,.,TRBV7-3,CASSLTSGSSYEQYF,TGTGCCAGCAGCTTAACTAGCGGGAGCTCCTACGAGCAGTACTTC
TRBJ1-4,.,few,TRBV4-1,CASSQGSGHLDEKLFF,TGCGCCAGCAGCCAAGGTTCGGGGCATCTAGATGAAAAACTGTTTTTT
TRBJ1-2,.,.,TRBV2,CASSDLFGGYTF,TGTGCCAGCAGTGATCTATTCGGTGGCTACACCTTC
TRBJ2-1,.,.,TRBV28,CASTGSLYNEQFF,TGTGCCAGCACGGGTTCCTTGTACAATGAGCAGTTCTTC
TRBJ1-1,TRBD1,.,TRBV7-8,CASKASEGTGEAFF,TGTGCCAGCAAAGCCTCCGAAGGGACAGGTGAAGCTTTCTTT
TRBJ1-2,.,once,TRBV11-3,CASSLPGIDGYTF,TGTGCCAGCAGCTTACCCGGGATTGATGGCTACACCTTC
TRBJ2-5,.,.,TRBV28,CASSLSVETQYF,TGTGCCAGCAGTTTATCAGTAGAGACCCAGTACTTC
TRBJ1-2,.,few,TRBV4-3,CASSQGGAFGYTF,TGCGCCAGCAGCCAAGGGGGGGCTTTTGGCTACACCTTC
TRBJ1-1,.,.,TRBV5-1,CASSFQVLNTEAFF,TGCGCCAGCAGCTTTCAGGTTTTGAACACTGAAGCTTTCTTT
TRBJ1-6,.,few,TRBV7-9,CASSLVLGGDSPLHF,TGTGCCAGCAGCTTAGTGTTGGGTGGGGATTCACCCCTCCACTTT
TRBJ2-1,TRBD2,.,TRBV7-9,CAWGPGLAGGQFF,TGTGCCTGGGGCCCGGGACTAGCGGGAGGGCAGTTCTTC
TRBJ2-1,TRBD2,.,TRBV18,CASSRGLAGEVEQFF,TGTGCCAGCTCCCGCGGACTAGCGGGAGAGGTAGAGCAGTTCTTC
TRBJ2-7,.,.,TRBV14,CASSPRVWDYEQYF,TGTGCCAGCAGTCCCAGGGTATGGGACTACGAGCAGTACTTC
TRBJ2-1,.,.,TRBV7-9,CASSLGPGLVNEQFF,TGTGCCAGCAGCTTAGGCCCCGGACTGGTTAATGAGCAGTTCTTC
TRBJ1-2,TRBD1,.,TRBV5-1,CASSLDIQGGGYGYTF,TGCGCCAGCAGCTTGGATATTCAGGGGGGGGGCTATGGCTACACCTTC
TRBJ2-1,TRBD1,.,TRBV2,CASNRQGSHNEQFF,TGTGCCAGCAATCGACAGGGTAGTCACAATGAGCAGTTCTTC
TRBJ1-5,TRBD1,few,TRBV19,CASSIGTGEGQPQHF,TGTGCCAGTAGTATCGGGACAGGGGAGGGGCAGCCCCAGCATTTT
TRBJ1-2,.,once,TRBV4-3,CASSQEEGGFYGYTF,TGCGCCAGCAGCCAAGAAGAAGGGGGGTTCTATGGCTACACCTTC
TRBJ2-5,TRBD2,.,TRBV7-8,CASSGSGGETQYF,TGTGCCAGCAGCGGAAGCGGGGGGGAGACCCAGTACTTC